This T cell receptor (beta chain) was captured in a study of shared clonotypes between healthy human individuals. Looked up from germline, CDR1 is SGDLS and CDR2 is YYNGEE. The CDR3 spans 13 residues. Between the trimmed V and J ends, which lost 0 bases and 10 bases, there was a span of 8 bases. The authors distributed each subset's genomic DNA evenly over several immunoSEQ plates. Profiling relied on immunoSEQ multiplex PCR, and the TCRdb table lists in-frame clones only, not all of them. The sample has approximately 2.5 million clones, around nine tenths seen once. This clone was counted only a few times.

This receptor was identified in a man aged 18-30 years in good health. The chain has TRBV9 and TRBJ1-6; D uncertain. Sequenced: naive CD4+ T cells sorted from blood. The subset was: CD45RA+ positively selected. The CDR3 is CASSVELGSPLHF. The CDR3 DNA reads TGTGCCAGCAGCGTAGAATTAGGATCACCCCTCCACTTT.